This T cell receptor beta chain derives from a study of shared clonotypes between healthy human individuals. There are 15 residues in the CDR3. The germline V gene encodes CDR1 WSHSY and CDR2 SAAADI. Trimming left V 6 bases short and J 4 bases short, with 19 bases between. The method was immunoSEQ multiplex PCR; TCRdb's version includes in-frame clones alone and lacks a portion of them. The sample shows more than 400,000 clones, 78% of them seen only once. The receptor was isolated from a woman in her forties in good health. Some clones in this sample may be carry-over from other donors' samples. V gene TRBV10-2 combines with J gene TRBJ2-7, with a weak D call TRBD2 (6 bases). The sample consisted of PBMCs. The CDR3 loop is CASRVTRAAIYEQYF. Here the CDR3 DNA reads TGCGCCAGCAGGGTGACTAGGGCGGCGATATACGAGCAGTACTTC.